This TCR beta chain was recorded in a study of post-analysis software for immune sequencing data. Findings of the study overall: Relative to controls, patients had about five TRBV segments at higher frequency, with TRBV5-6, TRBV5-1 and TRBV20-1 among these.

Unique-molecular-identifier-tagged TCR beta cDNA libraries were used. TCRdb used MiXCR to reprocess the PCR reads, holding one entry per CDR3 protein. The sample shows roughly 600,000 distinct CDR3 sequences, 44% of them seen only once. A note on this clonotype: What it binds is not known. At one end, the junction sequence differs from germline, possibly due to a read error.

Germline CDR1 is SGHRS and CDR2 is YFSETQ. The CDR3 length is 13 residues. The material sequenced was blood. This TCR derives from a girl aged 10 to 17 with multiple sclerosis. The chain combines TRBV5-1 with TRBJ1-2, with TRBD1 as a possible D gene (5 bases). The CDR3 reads CASSLGGSYGHTF. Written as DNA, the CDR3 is TGCGCCAGCAGCTTGGGGGGCTCTTATGGCCACACCTTC.